This TCR beta chain was sequenced in a study of technical replicates of blood from a few donors. The CDR3 is 15 residues long. Germline V gene data show CDR1 as SGHNT and CDR2 as YYREEE (reference sequence). Losses at the gene ends were 3 bases for V and 3 bases for J; bases not matched to a gene: 7. Assay: immunoSEQ multiplex PCR; the TCRdb copy retains only in-frame clones and omits some. The profile shows 66,000 or so clones, around nine tenths of them singletons. This chain links TRBV5-4 with TRBJ1-1, with 8 bases aligning to TRBD1. Sequencing was carried out using PBMCs. This clonotype was sampled from a human donor in good health. Some clones in this sample may be carry-over from other donors' samples. The CDR3 nucleotides are TGTGCCAGCAGCTGGGTCCGGGGACAGGACACTGAAGCTTTCTTT. This encodes CASSWVRGQDTEAFF.